One and the same sample provided the 12 T cell receptor beta chains below, sequenced in a study of T-cell reconstitution after alpha-beta-depleted transplantation in children (TCRdb year 2016). Receptors were amplified or captured by PCR. This sample was sequenced with an Illumina HiSeq 2500. TCR library preparation used molecular barcoding, with unique molecular identifiers applied to normalize quantification of the TCRbeta repertoire. TCRdb reran the public reads through fastp at Q25 and MiXCR, keeping productive beta chains. Each record represents a unique CDR3 protein, reported with the most common genes and DNA among its rows. Here the sample has fewer than 400,000 distinct CDR3 sequences; approximately 23% occur a single time. In total, the top ten clones hold 10% to 11% of the sample. The sample's treatment or condition label, in plain terms: allogeneic hematopoietic cell transplantation with graft depleted of TCRalphabeta T cells and CD19 B cells.

Here the sequenced sample was PBMCs, mostly from graft donor cells, taken 180 days after TCRalphabeta/CD19-depleted stem cell transplant. Receptor source: a male patient aged 5 to 17 who had a stem cell transplant for acute lymphoblastic leukemia, so the T cells may come from the graft donor.

This clonotype was counted only a few times. The chain carries TRBV5-5 and TRBJ1-6; D is possibly TRBD1 (6 bases). This CDR3 is built from 16 residues. The germline V and J ends were trimmed by 1 base and 9 bases, with 17 bases remaining between them. Germline CDR1 is SGHKS and CDR2 is YYEKEE (reference sequence). The CDR3 region has the DNA TGTGCCAGCAGCTTGACGGGCAGGGGACTTGGTTCACCCCTCCACTTT. It encodes CASSLTGRGLGSPLHF.

This chain's CDR3 is CSALRVTKNIQYF. CDR3 nucleotide sequence: TGCAGTGCCCTCAGAGTCACCAAAAACATTCAGTACTTC. The gene calls are TRBV20-1 and TRBJ2-4, with no clear D. Per the germline V gene, CDR1 is DFQATT and CDR2 is SNEGSKA (reference sequence). V dropped 6 bases and J dropped 2 bases, with 11 bases sitting between them. The CDR3 is 13 residues long.

This clonotype appeared a single time. This chain uses TRBV20-1 with TRBJ2-3, with D tentatively TRBD2 (6 bases). Deletions cut 3 bases from V and 2 bases from J, with 9 bases between. Germline V gives CDR1 DFQATT, CDR2 SNEGSKA (reference sequence). The CDR3 has 13 amino acids. DNA for the CDR3: TGCAGTGCTAGGGACTACTCCACAGATACGCAGTATTTT. Translated: CSARDYSTDTQYF.

J is TRBJ1-4 and V is TRBV4-2; possible D gene TRBD1, 5 bases. Per the germline V gene, CDR1 is LGHNA and CDR2 is YNFKEQ. The germline V and J ends were trimmed by 0 bases and 6 bases, with 17 bases remaining between them. CDR3 size: 17 residues. The CDR3 DNA sequence: TGTGCCAGCAGCCAAGAAGGAGGGGTCTGGGTGGATGAAAAACTGTTTTTT. Amino acid sequence: CASSQEGGVWVDEKLFF.

Details on this clonotype: A read error may produce the germline difference seen at one junction end. The gene calls are TRBV20-1 and TRBJ2-7, with TRBD2 matching 7 bases. CDR3 size: 8 residues. Germline V gene sequence: CDR1 DFQATT, CDR2 SNEGSKA (reference sequence). The CDR3 protein is CSAPPGGF. CDR3 nucleotide sequence: TGCAGTGCTCCCCCGGGGGGCTTC.

This clonotype was detected a few times. V gene TRBV10-3 combines with J gene TRBJ2-7, with TRBD2 identical over 10 bases. The CDR3 has 15 amino acids. V shed 3 bases and J 2 bases; nucleotides not matched to a gene: 4. Germline-derived CDR1 and CDR2 are ENHRY and SYGVKD. The CDR3 nucleotides are TGTGCCATCAGTGACCCTAGCGGGAGAACCTACGAGCAGTACTTC. Protein: CAISDPSGRTYEQYF.

The genes are TRBV27 and TRBJ1-5; tentative D call: TRBD1 (6 bases). V dropped 11 bases and J dropped 4 bases, with 18 bases sitting between them. Per the germline V gene, CDR1 is MNHEY and CDR2 is SMNVEV (reference sequence). The CDR3 has 14 residues. Here the CDR3 reads CASRIGGGNQPQHF. The CDR3 DNA is TGTGCCTCCAGAATAGGGGGGGGTAATCAGCCCCAGCATTTT.

The gene calls are TRBV5-6 and TRBJ1-6; D is unclear. The CDR3 runs 17 residues. The V end lost 0 bases, the J end lost 4 bases, and 14 bases lay between the germline ends. CDR1 SGHDT and CDR2 YYEEEE come from the germline V gene. The CDR3 sequence is CASSLGHSPAYNSPLHF. The CDR3 coding sequence is TGTGCCAGCAGCTTGGGACACAGCCCAGCGTATAATTCACCCCTCCACTTT.

The genes are TRBV7-9 and TRBJ1-2; no definite D call. Germline lookup yields CDR1 SEHNR and CDR2 FQNEAQ (reference sequence). V gave up 0 bases and J gave up 4 bases, with 3 bases separating them. The CDR3 is made up of 12 amino acids. In DNA form, the CDR3 reads TGTGCCAGCAGCTTAGCTACCTATGGCTACACCTTC. It translates to CASSLATYGYTF.

There are a few counts of this clonotype. The chain is built from TRBV4-1 and TRBJ1-5; possibly TRBD1 for D (5 bases). This CDR3 is 15 amino acids long. Deletions cut 3 bases from V and 6 bases from J, with 15 bases between. Per germline, CDR1 MGHRA and CDR2 YSYEKL. CDR3 DNA sequence: TGCGCCAGCAGCCAGGCGGGACTCGGGACTCAGCCCCAGCATTTT. The encoded protein is CASSQAGLGTQPQHF.

This chain uses TRBV18 with TRBJ1-1; D remains unclear. Germline V gives CDR1 KGHSH, CDR2 LQKENI. V was cut by 2 bases and J by 0 bases, with 10 bases left in between. The CDR3 has 15 residues. CDR3 loop: CASSPMGLMNTEAFF. DNA of the CDR3: TGTGCCAGCTCACCAATGGGCCTCATGAACACTGAAGCTTTCTTT.

The rearrangement uses TRBV7-9 and TRBJ2-3; 12 positions agree with TRBD2. J lost 4 bases, V lost 4 bases, and 3 bases had no gene match. The CDR3 runs to 15 residues. Germline V CDR1 and CDR2: SEHNR, FQNEAQ (reference sequence). CDR3 nucleotides: TGTGCCAGCAGCTCTCTAGCGGGAGGGGCAGATACGCAGTATTTT. Its translation: CASSSLAGGADTQYF.